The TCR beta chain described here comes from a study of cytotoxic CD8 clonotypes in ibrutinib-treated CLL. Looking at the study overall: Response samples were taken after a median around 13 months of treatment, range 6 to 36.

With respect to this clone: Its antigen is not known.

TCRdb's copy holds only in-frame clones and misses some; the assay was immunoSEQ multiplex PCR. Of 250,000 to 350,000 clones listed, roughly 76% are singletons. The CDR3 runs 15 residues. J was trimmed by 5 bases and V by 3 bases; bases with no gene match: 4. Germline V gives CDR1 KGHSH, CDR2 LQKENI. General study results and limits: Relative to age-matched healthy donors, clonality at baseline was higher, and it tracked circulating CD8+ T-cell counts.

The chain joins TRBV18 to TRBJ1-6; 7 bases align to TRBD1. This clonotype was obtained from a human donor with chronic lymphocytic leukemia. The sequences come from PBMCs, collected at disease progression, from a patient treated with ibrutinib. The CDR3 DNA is TGTGCCAGCTCACCTTCCCAGGGGGATAATTCACCCCTCCACTTT. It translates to CASSPSQGDNSPLHF.